The present T cell receptor (beta chain) was sequenced within a study of tumor-infiltrating T cells and Merkel cell polyomavirus (dated by TCRdb to the late 2010s). Some background on the complete study: CD8+ T cells specific for the Merkel cell polyomavirus KLL epitope were examined in Merkel cell carcinoma patients. In about 15 samples, KLL-tetramer-sorted cells taken from blood or tumor-infiltrating lymphocytes underwent TRB sequencing, as did 12 matched whole-tumor samples. Across the study, one tumor sample was obtained as a frozen nodal tumor digest and one as a flash-frozen core biopsy of a metastasis. Varied, non-standardized therapies, including chemotherapy, radiation and immunotherapies, were received by the patients. Disease stage at presentation varied among the patients, and patient follow-up lasted a median of roughly three years, ranging from 1.1 to 6.0 years. Most whole-tumor samples were approximately 25-micron curls cut from formalin-fixed, paraffin-embedded tissue blocks.

General conclusions and limits of the study: Significantly improved MCC-specific survival was associated with a higher fraction of KLL-specific T cells within tumors (roughly 1.9-18% versus roughly 0-0.14%). A greater number of unique KLL-specific clonotypes in tumors (about 5-108 vs 0-3) was associated with a significant advantage in MCC-specific survival (P = 0.0051). Because only a single viral epitope was studied, T cells directed against other Merkel cell polyomavirus epitopes were not captured. KLL-specific TRB repertoires were diverse and mostly private, with just one public clonotype, shared by two patients, among roughly 400 unique sequences. The small sample size of the study (n of about eleven patients) is a limitation.

The library was made by the immunoSEQ multiplex PCR assay. Adaptive Biotechnologies (Seattle, WA) carried out the genomic DNA extraction, TRB sequencing and normalization. From the authors' description of their analysis: Clonality was calculated as one minus the Shannon entropy of productive TRB sequences, normalized by log2 of unique productive sequences. KLL-specific clonotypes in tumors were identified by matching TCRbeta CDR3 amino acid sequences to those from the tetramer-sorted sample of each patient. In its TCRdb copy, this immuneACCESS table keeps in-frame sequences only and misses some clones. Where compared with another copy, unresolved V genes explain less than half of these, and the others have no known cause. The V and J calls and clone size come from that table; D and trimming were worked out from the DNA. The sample yields 2,500 to 3,500 clones; approximately 85% were counted once. Jointly, the top ten make up about 8.2% of the sample.

From the cysteine through the phenylalanine, the CDR3 covers 17 amino acids. Of all the DNA, just the CDR3 is kept, 51 bases in frame from base 1. The CDR1 and CDR2 encoded by the germline V gene (reference sequence) are MNHEY and SMNVEV. All patients' tumors stained robustly positive for Merkel cell polyomavirus Large T antigen by immunohistochemistry. The study included over ten Merkel cell carcinoma patients who had robust KLL-tetramer+ populations, above 0.04% of CD8+ T cells, in blood and/or cultured TIL. All patients were Caucasian, with a median age of approximately 69 years and a range of about 50 to 80 years. Regarding this clone: The antigen it recognizes is unknown. One junction end does not reproduce the germline sequence, and a read error may be involved. The identical CDR3 is also encoded by other nucleotide sequences in the sample.

Sequenced material: tumor tissue. The clonotype comes from a man aged 50 or older with Merkel cell carcinoma. The rearrangement combines TRBV27 with TRBJ1-2, with 10 bases matching TRBD1. Here is the DNA: TGTGCTAGCAGTCCCCAAAGGACAGGGGGGGATAGCTATGGCTACACCTTC. It codes for CASSPQRTGGDSYGYTF.